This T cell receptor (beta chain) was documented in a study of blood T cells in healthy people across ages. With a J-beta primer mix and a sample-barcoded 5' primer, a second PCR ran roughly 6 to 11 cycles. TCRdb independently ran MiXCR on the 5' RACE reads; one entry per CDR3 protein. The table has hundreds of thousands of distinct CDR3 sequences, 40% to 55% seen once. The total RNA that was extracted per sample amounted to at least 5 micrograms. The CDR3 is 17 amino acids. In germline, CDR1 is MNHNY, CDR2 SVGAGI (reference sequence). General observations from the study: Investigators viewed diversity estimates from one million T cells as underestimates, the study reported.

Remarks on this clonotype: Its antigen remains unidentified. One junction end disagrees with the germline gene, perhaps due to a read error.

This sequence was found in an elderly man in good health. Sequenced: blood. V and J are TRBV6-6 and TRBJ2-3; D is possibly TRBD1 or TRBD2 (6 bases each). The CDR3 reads CVSSYTSGTTSTDTQYF. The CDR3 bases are TGTGTCAGCAGTTACACTTCCGGGACAACTAGCACAGACACGCAGTATTTT.